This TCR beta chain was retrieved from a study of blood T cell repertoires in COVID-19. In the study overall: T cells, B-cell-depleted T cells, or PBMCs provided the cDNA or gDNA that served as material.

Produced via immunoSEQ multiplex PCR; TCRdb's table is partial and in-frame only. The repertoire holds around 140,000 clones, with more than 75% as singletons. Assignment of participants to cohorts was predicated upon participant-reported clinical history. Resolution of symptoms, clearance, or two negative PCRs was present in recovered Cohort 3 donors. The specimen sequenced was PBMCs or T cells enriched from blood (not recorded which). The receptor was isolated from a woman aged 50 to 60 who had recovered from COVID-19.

Here the CDR3 reads CASSNLWTGQSSGNTIYF. CDR3 DNA: TGTGCCAGCAGCAACCTCTGGACAGGGCAGTCCTCTGGAAACACCATATATTTT. This chain uses TRBV5-4 with TRBJ1-3; 8 bases are shared with TRBD1. J gave up 0 bases and V 4 bases, and 12 bases lay outside the gene matches. Germline V gives CDR1 SGHNT, CDR2 YYREEE (reference sequence). The CDR3 consists of 18 residues.